This TCR beta chain was recorded in a study of response to subunit inactivated influenza vaccine. Whole-study results and caveats: New T cells are recruited in small numbers by each seasonal influenza vaccination, according to the authors' suggestion.

Turning to this clonotype: Its antigen remains unidentified.

TCRdb re-called the RT-PCR reads through MiXCR, storing one row per CDR3 protein. The sample lists about 170,000 distinct CDR3 sequences, approximately 12% occurring once. With 0 bases removed from V and 2 bases from J, the gap between germline ends came to 8 bases. This CDR3 contains 16 residues. The germline V gene encodes CDR1 MNHNS and CDR2 SASEGT. A further study also used this sample, focusing on T cells expressing NK-cell markers. According to that study: Beta-chain TCR cDNA was generated via 5'RACE template switching with UMIs. Most of the eight sequenced donors tested HCMV-seropositive; one tested seronegative. HCMV specificity was not established for the expanded NKG2C+ T cell clones.

This chain links TRBV6-1 with TRBJ1-6; no definite D call. The source was CD8+ T cells sorted from PBMCs, collected 11 to 12 days after vaccination. The source of this sequence is a man in his fifties or sixties who received an inactivated influenza vaccine. The CDR3 reads CASSEAARAYNSPLHF. Here the CDR3 DNA reads TGTGCCAGCAGTGAAGCAGCGAGGGCCTATAATTCACCCCTCCACTTT.